Listed here is a single T cell receptor (beta chain). The data were taken from a study of blood T cell repertoires in COVID-19. CDR1 and CDR2 from the germline V gene are MDHEN and SYDVKM. The V gene lost 6 bases and the J gene lost 4 bases, with 15 bases spanning the gap. The CDR3 sequence is 14 residues long. The method was immunoSEQ multiplex PCR; TCRdb's version includes in-frame clones alone and lacks a portion of them. The repertoire holds 65,000 to 75,000 clones, 70% to 80% seen once, with 15% in the top ten. Sequenced input: peripheral blood. The chain couples TRBV28 to TRBJ1-2; D gene ambiguous. The clonotype comes from a human donor in a cohort sampled during active COVID-19. The CDR3 DNA follows: TGTGCCAGCAGGTTAGGCGTCGGGTTCTATGGCTACACCTTC. It yields the protein CASRLGVGFYGYTF.